This T cell receptor (beta chain) was recorded in a study of cytomegalovirus exposure and HLA in healthy donors. General study results and limits: What a later analysis showed was that several of the most significant clusters appeared linked to common viral pathogens. A classifier reportedly called cytomegalovirus status with high sensitivity and specificity.

In this sample, this clone turned up a few times. Its specificity is not known. Trimming left V 4 bases short and J 3 bases short, with 8 bases between. This CDR3 spans 14 amino acids. Germline values: CDR1 SGHRS, CDR2 YFSETQ. The PCR contained 60 Vbeta and 13 Jbeta primers. Measured with immunoSEQ multiplex PCR; TCRdb has only the in-frame clones, and not every one. The top ten clones hold around 17% of a sample with roughly 59,000 clones, 68% of them seen once. The chain joins TRBV5-1 to TRBJ2-6; D is uncertain. Source material: PBMCs. This clonotype was obtained from a man between 40 and 49 years old in good health and CMV-seropositive. In DNA, the CDR3 is TGCGCCAGCAGCCGGTTCCTTGGGGCCAACGTCCTGACTTTC. It codes for CASSRFLGANVLTF.